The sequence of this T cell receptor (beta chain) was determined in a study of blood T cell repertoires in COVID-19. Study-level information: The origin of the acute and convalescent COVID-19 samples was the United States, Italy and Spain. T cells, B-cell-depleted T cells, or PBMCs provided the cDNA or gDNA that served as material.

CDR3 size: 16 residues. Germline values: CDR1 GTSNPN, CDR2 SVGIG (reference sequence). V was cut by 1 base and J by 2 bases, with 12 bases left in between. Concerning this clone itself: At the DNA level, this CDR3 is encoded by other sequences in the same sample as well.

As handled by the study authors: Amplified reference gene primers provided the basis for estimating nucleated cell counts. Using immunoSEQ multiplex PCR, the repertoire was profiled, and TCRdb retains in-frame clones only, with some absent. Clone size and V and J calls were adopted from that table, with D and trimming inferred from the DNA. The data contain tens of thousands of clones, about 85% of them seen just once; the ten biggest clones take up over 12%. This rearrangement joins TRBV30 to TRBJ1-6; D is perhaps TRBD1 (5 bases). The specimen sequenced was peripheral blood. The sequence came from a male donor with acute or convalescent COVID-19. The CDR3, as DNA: TGTGCCTGGAGTGGGCAGGGTGGGACCTATAATTCACCCCTCCACTTT. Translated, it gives CAWSGQGGTYNSPLHF.